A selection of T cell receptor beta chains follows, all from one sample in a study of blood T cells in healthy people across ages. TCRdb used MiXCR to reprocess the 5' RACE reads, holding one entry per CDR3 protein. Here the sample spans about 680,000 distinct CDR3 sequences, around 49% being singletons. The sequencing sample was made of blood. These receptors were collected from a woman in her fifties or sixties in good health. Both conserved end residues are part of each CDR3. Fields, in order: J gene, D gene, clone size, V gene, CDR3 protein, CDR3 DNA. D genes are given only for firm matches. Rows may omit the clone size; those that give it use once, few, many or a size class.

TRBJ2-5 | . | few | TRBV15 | CATSPGREETQYF | TGTGCCACCAGCCCCGGACGGGAAGAGACCCAGTACTTC
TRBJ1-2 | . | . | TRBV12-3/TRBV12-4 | CASRVGDGNYGYTF | TGTGCCAGCAGGGTGGGGGACGGTAACTATGGCTACACCTTC
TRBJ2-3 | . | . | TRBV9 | CASSVTGDSTDTQYF | TGTGCCAGCAGCGTTACGGGGGACTCCACAGATACGCAGTATTTT
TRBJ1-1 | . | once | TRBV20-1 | CSATRTGTTNTEAFF | TGCAGTGCGACAAGGACCGGGACGACGAACACTGAAGCTTTCTTT
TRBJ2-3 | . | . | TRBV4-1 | CASSQDFSGRPQYF | TGCGCCAGCAGCCAAGATTTTAGTGGACGGCCTCAGTATTTT
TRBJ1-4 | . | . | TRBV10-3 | CATQLGQLNEKLFF | TGTGCCACCCAGCTCGGACAGCTTAATGAAAAACTGTTTTTT
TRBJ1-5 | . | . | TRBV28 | CASSPPFGVGNQPQHF | TGTGCCAGCAGCCCGCCCTTTGGGGTGGGCAATCAGCCCCAGCATTTT
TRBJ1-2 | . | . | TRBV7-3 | CASSSGGSPNYGYTF | TGTGCCAGCAGCTCGGGGGGTAGCCCTAACTATGGCTACACCTTC
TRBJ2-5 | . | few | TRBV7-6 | CASSLEGGAEETQYF | TGTGCCAGCAGCTTAGAGGGGGGGGCAGAAGAGACCCAGTACTTC
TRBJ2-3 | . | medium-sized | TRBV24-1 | CATCDSSGDTQYF | TGTGCCACGTGTGACAGCAGCGGAGATACGCAGTATTTT
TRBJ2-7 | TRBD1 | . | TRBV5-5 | CASSLGQGAGYEQYF | TGTGCCAGCAGCTTGGGACAGGGGGCGGGTTACGAGCAGTACTTC
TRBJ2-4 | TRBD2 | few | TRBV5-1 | CASSTTSKGRGAGIQYF | TGCGCCAGCAGCACCACCTCTAAGGGGCGGGGGGCCGGCATTCAGTACTTC
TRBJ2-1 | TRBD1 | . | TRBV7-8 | CASSLPQGFRTYNEQFF | TGTGCCAGCAGCCTTCCACAGGGGTTCAGGACCTACAATGAGCAGTTCTTC
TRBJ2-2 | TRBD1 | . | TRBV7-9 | CASRPGTGDSGELFF | TGTGCCAGCAGGCCCGGGACAGGGGACTCCGGGGAGCTGTTTTTT
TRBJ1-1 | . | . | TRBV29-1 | CSVDFRNTEAFF | TGCAGCGTTGATTTTAGGAACACTGAAGCTTTCTTT
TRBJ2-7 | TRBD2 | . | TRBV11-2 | CASSLDGVGTSTYNEQYF | TGTGCCAGCAGCTTAGATGGAGTTGGGACTAGTACTTACAATGAGCAGTACTTC
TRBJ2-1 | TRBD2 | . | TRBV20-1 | CSARGRAGHNEQFF | TGCAGTGCTAGAGGACGAGCGGGGCACAATGAGCAGTTCTTC
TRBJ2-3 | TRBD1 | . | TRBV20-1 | CSAEFTGAAFNTQYF | TGCAGTGCCGAATTTACAGGGGCCGCCTTTAATACGCAGTATTTT
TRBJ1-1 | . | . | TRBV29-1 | CSVVVRGKNTEAFF | TGCAGCGTTGTAGTAAGGGGCAAGAACACTGAAGCTTTCTTT
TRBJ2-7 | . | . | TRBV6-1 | CASPERGEQYF | TGTGCCAGCCCGGAGAGGGGCGAGCAGTACTTC